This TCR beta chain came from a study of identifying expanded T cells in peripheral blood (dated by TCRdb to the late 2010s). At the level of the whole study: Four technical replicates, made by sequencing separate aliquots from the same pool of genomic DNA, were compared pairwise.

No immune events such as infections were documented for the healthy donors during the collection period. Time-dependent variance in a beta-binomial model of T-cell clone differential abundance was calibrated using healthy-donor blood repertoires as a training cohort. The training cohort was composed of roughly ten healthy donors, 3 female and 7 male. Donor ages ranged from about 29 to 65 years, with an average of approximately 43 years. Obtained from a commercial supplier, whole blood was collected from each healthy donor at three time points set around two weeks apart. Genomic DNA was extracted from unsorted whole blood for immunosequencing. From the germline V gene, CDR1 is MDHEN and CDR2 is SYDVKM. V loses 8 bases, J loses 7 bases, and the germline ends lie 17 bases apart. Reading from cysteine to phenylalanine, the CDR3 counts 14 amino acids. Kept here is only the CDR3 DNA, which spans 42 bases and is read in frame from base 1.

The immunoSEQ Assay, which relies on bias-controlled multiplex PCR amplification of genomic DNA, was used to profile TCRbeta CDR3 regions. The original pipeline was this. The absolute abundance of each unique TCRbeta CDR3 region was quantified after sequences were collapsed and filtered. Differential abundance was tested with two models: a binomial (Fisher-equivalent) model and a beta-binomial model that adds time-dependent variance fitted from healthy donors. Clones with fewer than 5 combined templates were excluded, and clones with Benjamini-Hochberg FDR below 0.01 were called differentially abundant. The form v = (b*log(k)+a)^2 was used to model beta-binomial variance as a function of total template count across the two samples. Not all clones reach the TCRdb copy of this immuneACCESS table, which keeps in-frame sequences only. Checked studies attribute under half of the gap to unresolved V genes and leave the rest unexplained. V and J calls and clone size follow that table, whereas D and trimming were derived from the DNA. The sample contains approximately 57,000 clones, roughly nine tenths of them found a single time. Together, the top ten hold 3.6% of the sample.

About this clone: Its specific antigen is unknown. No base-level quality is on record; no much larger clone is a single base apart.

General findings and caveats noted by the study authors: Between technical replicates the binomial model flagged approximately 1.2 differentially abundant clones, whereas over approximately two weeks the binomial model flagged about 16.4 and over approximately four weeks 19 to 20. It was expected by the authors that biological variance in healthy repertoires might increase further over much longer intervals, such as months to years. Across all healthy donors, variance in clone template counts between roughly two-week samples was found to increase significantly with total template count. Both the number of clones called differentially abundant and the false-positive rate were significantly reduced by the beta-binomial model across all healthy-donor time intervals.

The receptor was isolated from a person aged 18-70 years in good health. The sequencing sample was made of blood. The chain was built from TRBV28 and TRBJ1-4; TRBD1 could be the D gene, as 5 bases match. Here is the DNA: TGTGCCAGCCGGGGGGTGGCAGATTTTGAAAAACTGTTTTTT. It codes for CASRGVADFEKLFF.